The source of this T cell receptor (beta chain) is a study of radiation and T cells in renal cell carcinoma. Germline CDR1 is WSHSY and CDR2 is SAAADI. The CDR3 covers 13 residues. V shed 0 bases and J shed 5 bases, with 7 bases lying between them. Notes on the study in general: From baseline, blood top tumor clonotypes peaked at 2 weeks post-radiation.

TCRdb keeps only in-frame clones here, not all; method: immunoSEQ multiplex PCR. The sample has under 200,000 clones, 88% seen once. About this clone: Antigen: not known.

The time point is: blood 4 weeks post-SBRT, at nephrectomy. Indicated treatment: 15 Gy SBRT to primary tumor, nephrectomy 4 weeks later. Nephrectomy followed 15 Gy stereotactic body radiation by 4 weeks. This material consisted of blood, taken from a patient whose treatment included radiotherapy and nephrectomy. The chain couples TRBV10-2 to TRBJ1-2, with TRBD1 as a possible D gene (6 bases). The TCR originated in a woman in her 50s with renal cell carcinoma. CDR3 nucleotides: TGCGCCAGCAGTGAGTCCGGGACATATGGCTACACCTTC. Translation gives CASSESGTYGYTF.